The entry below describes one TCR beta chain. The entry originates in a study of blood T cell repertoires in COVID-19. Study information: PBMCs, B-cell-depleted T cells, or T cells were the source of the cDNA or gDNA that made up the material.

The V end was cut by 3 bases, the J end by 0 bases, with 9 bases between. This CDR3 has 15 residues. Germline V gives CDR1 SGHTA, CDR2 FQGTGA. Assay used: immunoSEQ multiplex PCR; TCRdb lists only in-frame clones, some missing. The sample contains about 150,000 clones, over 75% of which appear only once. Sequencing was performed on peripheral blood. The clonotype originates from a woman in her sixties with COVID-19, enrolled during active disease. This chain links TRBV7-3 with TRBJ2-1, with D perhaps matching TRBD2 (5 bases). The CDR3 coding sequence is TGTGCCAGCAGCTTGGCGGGCGCCTCCTACAATGAGCAGTTCTTC. Translation: CASSLAGASYNEQFF.